The entry that follows covers one T cell receptor beta chain sequence. Its antigen remains undetermined. The cohort was made up of around 720 healthy bone marrow donors. All cohort members were sampled while nominally healthy, although unrecorded immune exposures were likely present. The donor was CMV seropositive and was included in the group of 250 to 350 seropositive cohort members. Each donor provided a peripheral blood sample, and peripheral blood mononuclear cells were used for TCR beta sequencing. Genomic DNA was extracted from the blood cell samples with the Qiagen DNeasy Blood Extraction Kit. Library construction relied on the immunoSEQ multiplex PCR assay. A mixture of 60 forward primers for TCR Vbeta segments and 13 reverse primers for TCR Jbeta segments was used in the multiplex PCR. A multiplex PCR assay on genomic DNA amplified the CDR3 region of rearranged TCR beta genes. Amplified TCR beta libraries were sequenced as 87-base-pair reads on the Illumina HiSeq System. In the authors' own workflow: A later analysis counted approximately 74 million unique TCR beta chains across the 550 to 800 repertoires, and approximately 11 million of these chains were shared by at least two donors. A nearest-neighbor algorithm error-corrected the raw reads and collapsed the reads into unique sequences, merging closely related sequences to remove PCR and sequencing errors. CDR3 sequences were aligned to IMGT reference sequences to assign V, D and J gene segments. For a sequence to be retained, a match of at least six nucleotides was required to both a V gene segment and a J gene segment. A rearrangement was called productive if the CDR3 had no stop codons and remained in frame with V and J, and every other rearrangement was called non-productive. Following IMGT convention, CDR3 was defined as the stretch from the second conserved V-encoded cysteine up to the conserved J-encoded phenylalanine. The earlier analysis of fewer than 700 of the donors excluded sequences that lacked an unambiguous match to a single V gene segment. In an earlier analysis of more than 500 of the donors, a V segment was called functional when productive rearrangements were above 56.7%, and segregating when the standard deviation between donors exceeded 5%. A statistical classification framework was built for diagnosing cytomegalovirus status from the catalog of TCR beta chain sequences. V and J gene assignment, in a later analysis, came from comparing TCR nucleotide sequences with IMGT/GENE-DB human TR gene sequences. Using the TCRdist pipeline, a later analysis assigned CDR3 sequences along with most-parsimonious VDJ recombination scenarios. In a later analysis, every TCR beta chain was defined by the combination of its CDR3 amino acid sequence and its V-gene family, and reads without a unique V-gene family were dropped. In a later analysis, around 600 highly shared, low-generation-probability nucleotide sequences were removed to address suspected cross-contamination and a sequencing artifact. In a later analysis, a clonal expansion index for each public chain was calculated from normalized within-repertoire ranks of inferred template counts. In a later analysis, generation probabilities were computed using a VDJ recombination model fitted to out-of-frame rearrangements, and the results were checked against IGoR. In a later analysis, TCR-TCR, TCR-HLA and TCR-CMV co-occurrence was scored with hypergeometric tests, and a repertoire-size bias correction was applied to TCR pairs. To estimate false discovery rates, a later analysis permuted the HLA or CMV assignments 20 times. A later analysis grouped co-occurring TCRs with DBSCAN, adding TCRdist sequence similarity when clustering within HLA-allele-positive subsets. Repertoires with fewer than 30,000 or more than 120,000 public chains were left out of co-occurrence clustering, as were about five repertoires with anomalous nucleotide sharing. TCRdb obtained this table from immuneACCESS and retained in-frame rearrangements with V and J assigned. These tables miss some clones; where compared with another copy, unresolved V genes account for less than half of the shortfall, and the remainder is unexplained. V, J and clone size are those of that table, while D and trimming were read from the DNA. The table for this sample shows under 90,000 clones. The ten largest account for roughly an eighth of the sample.

The CDR3, cysteine through phenylalanine, is 16 amino acids long. Only the CDR3 part of the read is kept: 48 bases, read in frame from the first base. CDR1 and CDR2 are read off the germline V gene (reference sequence) as LNHDA and SQIVND. V lost 4 bases and J lost 4 bases, and the count of bases not matched to a germline gene is 7. The sample belongs to a study of cytomegalovirus exposure and HLA in healthy donors (dated by TCRdb to about 2017). General notes on the study: An earlier analysis of around 600 of the donors reported roughly 270 Gb of sequence data and 117 million unique TCR beta sequences from roughly 200 million T cells. An early release covering about 600 HLA-typed donors comprised 250 to 350 gigabases of sequencing data and around 85 million unique TCR sequences. Of the roughly 390 genotyped donors, roughly 80% fell in the genetic ancestry cluster associated with self-reported Caucasian donors. The aim of the study was to test whether cataloging public T cell receptors could identify signatures of past pathogen exposure. Using immunosequencing, the study profiled T cell repertoires from around 680 subjects and related those repertoires to cytomegalovirus serostatus. In addition to the first cohort of approximately 650 subjects, a separate validation cohort of 130 or so different subjects was used. To predict cytomegalovirus infection status, the study combined high-throughput TCR immunosequencing, statistical association of individual TCRs with disease status, and machine learning. To study patterns of TCR occurrence, a later analysis re-analyzed previously published TCR beta repertoires from around 700 donors and added high-resolution HLA genotyping. The later analysis used no new phenotypic data to find candidate immune exposures, relying instead on TCR beta sequences and their occurrence across donors. An earlier analysis of 587 of the donors applied high-throughput TCR beta sequencing to assess whether each TCR beta V gene segment acted as functional or pseudogenic. Donor age, sex, ethnicity and CMV serostatus were collected together with the repertoire data. In a later genetic analysis, genome-wide SNP genotypes for about 65% of the roughly 670 donors were used, and that subset was treated as a discovery cohort. All discovery cohort repertoires had been generated using a single sequencing platform. HLA typing covered class I and class II loci at four-digit resolution. The number of donors typed differed by locus, with roughly 629-640 for A, B, C, DRB1 and DQB1, roughly 520 for DQA1, 606 for DPA1, and some 470 for DPB1. Because of strong linkage in the cohort, roughly five DR-DQ haplotypes were treated as single units for association and clustering. On average, around 240,000 unique TCR beta nucleotide sequences were sequenced per donor among some 420 genotyped donors of the cohort, with roughly 18% of those sequences being non-productive.

Results and caveats for the whole study, not just this receptor: This cohort had only TCR beta chains sequenced, and the lack of alpha or paired-chain data limited which features could be detected. In vitro tests confirmed that a few of the cytomegalovirus-associated TCR beta chains recognize cytomegalovirus antigens. According to a later analysis, TCR association rates differed among HLA loci, with DRB1 alleles showing the most associated TCRs and HLA-C alleles showing the fewest. Compared with the approximately 710-donor mean, donors in an Asian-associated ancestry cluster had fewer N-insertions in productive TCRs, according to a later genetic analysis. In a later analysis, HLA-associated TCR beta chains showed more clonal expansion and lower generation probabilities than non-associated chains that were equally common. Because some donors lacked HLA typing at each locus, the association tests relied only on the typed subset. The study gave a list of roughly 150 TCR beta chains associated with cytomegalovirus. Strong co-occurrence of HLA alleles, especially DR and DQ, made assigning TCR associations to individual alleles difficult. Roughly uniform sequencing depth across donors was assumed in presence/absence analyses, although this assumption may not hold. Broadly in line with IMGT annotations, most TCR beta V segments showed up in productive rearrangements about 90% or about 30% of the time in an earlier analysis of 587 of the donors. The sequencing pipeline was judged likely to have produced a cluster of highly shared sequence variants as a technical artifact. An association between a missense DCLRE1C variant and V-gene and J-gene trimming of TCR beta chains was found in a later genetic analysis and replicated in an independent cohort. A later analysis found that most CMV-associated TCR beta chains appeared HLA-restricted, with HLA associations seemingly driven largely by CMV exposure. Some IMGT-functional V segments, including TRBV6-2 and TRBV6-3, could not be told apart with the 87-base-pair reads, so those segments were excluded. Linkage disequilibrium might explain the correlated functional status among segregating V segments, but an unknown experimental factor could not be excluded. While some public TCRs were present in many individuals, most TCR sequences turned up only very rarely across donors. The classifier was reported to diagnose cytomegalovirus status with high specificity and sensitivity in both the original cohort and the validation cohort. Immune exposure information for the cohort was limited to CMV serostatus. According to the authors, the approach could potentially be generalized to other disease states and immunological phenotypes. In a later analysis, several top co-occurrence clusters were reported to appear linked to parvovirus B19, influenza, CMV and Epstein-Barr virus. A further reported finding was that TCR beta sequences accurately predicted the HLA-A and HLA-B alleles for most subjects in the first cohort. Because counts were too low, approximately 18 rarely observed V segments, including chromosome 9 orphons, were excluded from the earlier analysis of several hundred of the donors. In a later analysis, over 15,000 TCR beta sequences were associated with specific HLA alleles at a false discovery rate of 0.05.

Sequenced: PBMCs. This TCR came from a man aged 50-59 years in good health and CMV-seropositive. The V and J genes are TRBV19 and TRBJ2-2; 9 central bases correspond to TRBD1. DNA sequence: TGTGCCAGTAGTACCGGGACAGGGTCGGGCACCGGGGAGCTGTTTTTT. This encodes CASSTGTGSGTGELFF.